This T cell receptor (beta chain) was observed in a study of cytotoxic CD8 clonotypes in ibrutinib-treated CLL (dated by TCRdb to the early 2020s). Notes on the research overall: The cohort was composed of some ten relapsed/refractory and about 16 treatment-naive patients; IGHV unmutated status was identified in under 18 patients. An average of around 250,000 productive templates and some 100,000 productive rearrangements was obtained per sample. Response samples were taken after a median of 12 months on treatment, ranging from roughly 6 to 36 months. Cryopreserved peripheral blood mononuclear cells were obtained prior to treatment, at the time of response, and at either disease progression or sustained remission. Every sample from remission and from progressive disease was obtained while the patients were still on ibrutinib. Longitudinal samples were available for about 30% of the roughly 86 trial participants. Responses were partial in some 24 patients and complete in 2; after median approximately 66 months follow-up, approximately 15 stayed in remission and approximately twelve progressed. The paper's findings and limits, for the study overall: Clonality increased at ibrutinib response, stayed stable in sustained remission, and fell back toward baseline at progression. Sustained-remission and progressing patients did not have matched sampling times, and lymph node repertoires were not examined. Baseline clonality was found to be higher than that of age-matched healthy donors and was strongly correlated with circulating CD8+ T-cell counts. Public clonotypes were rare and either contracted or stayed stable during treatment, and the rise in clonality at ibrutinib response reflected the expansion of private clonotypes.

The time point label corresponds to: approximately 25 months on ibrutinib. For TCR beta library preparation, around 2.2 micrograms of genomic DNA was extracted from cryopreserved PBMCs. High-throughput TCR beta sequencing was performed on longitudinal blood samples from CLL patients receiving ibrutinib monotherapy. The patients took part in an open-label, single-center phase 2 trial of ibrutinib monotherapy. Remarks on this clone: It lacks a known antigen. One base away there is no much larger clone; base qualities are not given.

On a MiSeq, deep resolution sequencing aimed for a depth between 1 in 1 million and 1 in 200,000 T cells, with each clonotype covered about 9.9x on average. The immunoSEQ hsTCRB Kit was used to generate TCR beta libraries. Processing in the source paper ran as follows. Data were analyzed with ImmunoSEQ Data Assistant and ImmunoSEQ Analyzer, with V, D and J genes assigned per IMGT definitions. Clonality, which ranges from 0 to 1, was calculated as one minus the normalized Shannon entropy of productive rearrangement frequencies. Only overrepresented clonotypes making up at least 0.05% of each patient's repertoire were included in the public clonotype analysis. Repertoires from thirteen age-matched healthy donors in immuneACCESS were used as clonality controls. What TCRdb holds here is the immuneACCESS table cut down to in-frame rearrangements. Part of the clones is not present; checked against another copy, under half of the missing clones reflect an unresolved V gene, and the others are unexplained. V, J and clone size are taken as reported in that table, and D and trimming were inferred from the DNA itself. In this sample the table shows roughly 180,000 clones, approximately 80% of which occur a single time. In total, the top ten clones hold 3.5% to 5.5% of the sample.

The CDR3 numbers 17 residues from cysteine through phenylalanine. Solely the CDR3 DNA is kept, with 51 bases framed from the first base. Relative to germline, V is 4 bases shorter and J is 1 base shorter, with 17 bases between their ends. Sequences MNHEY (CDR1) and SMNVEV (CDR2) are obtained from the germline V gene (reference sequence). The starting material was PBMCs, obtained after 24 months of ibrutinib treatment. The chain couples TRBV27 to TRBJ2-4; no D gene is confidently identified. The clonotype originates from a human donor with chronic lymphocytic leukemia. The CDR3 loop reads CASSSLTGPRAKNIQYF. In nucleotides, the sequence is TGTGCCAGCAGTTCGTTGACTGGCCCACGGGCCAAAAACATTCAGTACTTC.